These 18 T cell receptor beta chains originate from one sample sequenced in a study of cytomegalovirus exposure and HLA in healthy donors. The PCR was carried out with 60 Vbeta primers and 13 Jbeta primers. Profiled with immunoSEQ multiplex PCR; TCRdb holds only in-frame clones, not every one. The sample includes 90,000 to 130,000 clones, about 70% of them seen just once. Material: PBMCs. These receptors came from a woman in her twenties or thirties in good health and CMV-seronegative.

The V call is TRBV6-5, the J call TRBJ2-5, with D possibly TRBD1 on 6 matching bases. This CDR3 has 15 residues. The germline CDR1 and CDR2 sequences are MNHEY and SVGAGI. Trimming stripped 0 bases from V and 5 bases from J, with 13 bases between. CDR3: CASSYSGARLETQYF. The CDR3 nucleotides are TGTGCCAGCAGTTACTCGGGGGCCCGCCTGGAGACCCAGTACTTC.

The chain joins TRBV6-6 to TRBJ1-3, with D hard to call. V was cut by 2 bases and J by 0 bases, with 8 bases left in between. The CDR3 covers 15 residues. From germline, CDR1 is MNHNY and CDR2 SVGAGI (reference sequence). The CDR3 DNA reads as TGTGCCAGCAGTTACGGGAGCACCTCTGGAAACACCATATATTTT. Its protein is CASSYGSTSGNTIYF.

The chain recombines TRBV30 with TRBJ1-6; D ambiguous. The V end lost 1 base, the J end lost 14 bases, and 12 bases lay between the germline ends. The CDR3 extends over 12 amino acids. The germline V gene has CDR1 GTSNPN and CDR2 SVGIG (reference sequence). The CDR3 DNA reads as TGTGCCTGGAGTGCCCCGAGTAGTTCCCTCCACTTT. Its protein is CAWSAPSSSLHF.

The rearrangement links TRBV5-1 to TRBJ1-2; TRBD1 might be the D (6 bases). V lost 2 bases and J 8 bases, leaving 13 bases between the germline ends. Germline CDR1 and CDR2: SGHRS and YFSETQ. The CDR3 runs to 13 residues. The CDR3 sequence: CASSLQGNDGYTF. The CDR3 region has the DNA TGCGCCAGCAGCTTACAGGGCAACGACGGCTACACCTTC.

This clone was detected only a few times. The V call is TRBV6-5, the J call TRBJ2-7; TRBD2 might be the D (5 bases). CDR3 length: 16 residues. With 4 bases removed from V and 4 bases from J, the gap between germline ends came to 20 bases. Germline values: CDR1 MNHEY, CDR2 SVGAGI. The CDR3 spells CASSSSLVSGGYEQYF. The CDR3 DNA follows: TGTGCCAGCAGTTCCTCCCTCGTATCAGGCGGGTACGAGCAGTACTTC.

V usage is TRBV6-5 and J usage is TRBJ1-3; no firm D call. This CDR3 contains 16 residues. The germline V gene encodes CDR1 MNHEY and CDR2 SVGAGI. Trimming stripped 3 bases from V and 7 bases from J, with 19 bases between. The CDR3: CASSYSPPEGWNTIYF. The CDR3 DNA reads TGTGCCAGCAGTTATTCCCCCCCCGAGGGCTGGAACACCATATATTTT.

This chain joins TRBV7-6 and TRBJ1-5; D gene unclear. This CDR3 region has 13 residues. Germline V gives CDR1 SGHVS, CDR2 FNYEAQ. V lost 3 bases to trimming and J lost 2 bases, with 5 bases between them. The DNA for the CDR3 is TGTGCCAGCAGCTTGAGGGGCAATCAGCCCCAGCATTTT. Encoded protein: CASSLRGNQPQHF.

The chain links TRBV2 to TRBJ1-1, with 7 bases aligning to TRBD1. V lost 2 bases and J lost 9; bases outside the gene matches: 12. The CDR3 extends over 15 amino acids. The germline gives CDR1 SNHLY, CDR2 FYNNEI. The CDR3 nucleotides read TGTGCCAGCAGTGAAAGTTACTCACAGGGGCGCCAAGCTTTCTTT. This sequence encodes CASSESYSQGRQAFF.

This chain connects TRBV30 to TRBJ2-7, with 8 bases that match TRBD1. V lost 0 bases and J lost 3; bases outside the gene matches: 7. The CDR3 extends over 15 amino acids. CDR1 GTSNPN and CDR2 SVGIG come from the germline V gene (reference sequence). The CDR3 loop is CAWSVTGGPLYEQYF. CDR3 coding DNA: TGTGCCTGGAGTGTTACAGGGGGTCCCCTCTACGAGCAGTACTTC.

The chain joins TRBV7-2 to TRBJ1-1; 9 bases fit TRBD1. This CDR3 contains 15 residues. The ends lost 0 bases at V and 4 bases at J; junction bases unmatched: 3. The germline V gene encodes CDR1 SGHTA and CDR2 FQGNSA. The CDR3 region is CASSLADRGATEAFF. Written as DNA, the CDR3 is TGTGCCAGCAGCTTAGCCGACAGGGGGGCCACTGAAGCTTTCTTT.

The J gene is TRBJ2-4, the V gene TRBV9, with D tentatively TRBD2 (5 bases). The CDR3 is 14 amino acids. Germline V CDR1 and CDR2: SGDLS, YYNGEE. V dropped 4 bases and J dropped 0 bases, with 8 bases sitting between them. CDR3 protein: CASSRTLAKNIQYF. The CDR3 DNA is TGTGCCAGCAGCAGGACTCTAGCCAAAAACATTCAGTACTTC.

This clone was detected once. J is TRBJ2-7 and V is TRBV7-6, with TRBD2 identical over 8 bases. V dropped 0 bases and J dropped 2; count of bases not matched to a gene: 6. Germline assignment: CDR1 SGHVS and CDR2 FNYEAQ. The CDR3 covers 16 residues. Here the CDR3 DNA reads TGTGCCAGCAGCTTAGCGTCAGGGACTAGTCCCTACGAGCAGTACTTC. This encodes CASSLASGTSPYEQYF.

Of note for this clone: Additional DNA sequences in this sample encode the identical CDR3. This chain's CDR3 is CSVLTGTEAFF. CDR3 coding DNA: TGCAGCGTTTTGACTGGAACTGAAGCTTTCTTT. The chain has TRBV29-1 and TRBJ1-1; D gene unclear. V lost 5 bases, J lost 5 bases, and 9 bases lay in between. Germline V gives CDR1 SQVTM, CDR2 ANQGSEA. The CDR3 has 11 residues.

V usage is TRBV2 and J usage is TRBJ1-1, with D maybe TRBD1 (6 bases). The CDR3 extends over 13 amino acids. The germline V gene encodes CDR1 SNHLY and CDR2 FYNNEI. Trimming stripped 6 bases from V and 5 bases from J, with 13 bases between. This CDR3 is CASRGQGRTEAFF. Here the CDR3 DNA reads TGTGCCAGCAGAGGGCAGGGGAGAACTGAAGCTTTCTTT.

The chain joins TRBV6-1 to TRBJ2-5, with 10 nucleotides matching TRBD2. The germline V gene encodes CDR1 MNHNS and CDR2 SASEGT. This CDR3 has 15 amino acids. V dropped 10 bases and J dropped 4; count of bases not matched to a gene: 12. CDR3 DNA: TGTGCCACCCAGATTTCTAGCGGGAGCTTAGAGACCCAGTACTTC. Its translation: CATQISSGSLETQYF.

This chain joins TRBV4-2 and TRBJ2-7, with no clear D. V lost 4 bases, J lost 4 bases, and 14 bases lay in between. Germline V gives CDR1 LGHNA, CDR2 YNFKEQ. The CDR3 length is 14 residues. CDR3 DNA sequence: TGTGCCAGCAGCCCCAATAAACCGGGTTACGAGCAGTACTTC. It specifies CASSPNKPGYEQYF.

The chain links TRBV29-1 to TRBJ1-1, with no clear D. Trimming removed 4 bases at V and 0 bases at J, with 12 bases between. Germline assignment: CDR1 SQVTM and CDR2 ANQGSEA. The CDR3 consists of 14 residues. CDR3 DNA: TGCAGCGTTGTAAGTGAGTTTATGAACACTGAAGCTTTCTTT. It codes for CSVVSEFMNTEAFF. Full variable domain (rest looked up from reference TRBV29-1 and TRBJ1-1): SAVISQKPSRDICQRGTSLTIQCQVDSQVTMMFWYRQQPGQSLTLIATANQGSEATYESGFVIDKFPISRPNLTFSTLTVSNMSPEDSSIYLCSVVSEFMNTEAFFGQGTRLTVV.

The chain links TRBV5-5 to TRBJ2-1; D is possibly TRBD1 (6 bases). Trimming stripped 0 bases from V and 8 bases from J, with 9 bases between. This CDR3 contains 13 residues. CDR1 and CDR2 (germline): SGHKS, YYEKEE (reference sequence). Written as DNA, the CDR3 is TGTGCCAGCAGCTTGGCCTCAGGGGATGAGCAGTTCTTC. Its protein is CASSLASGDEQFF.